This TCR beta chain was captured by sequencing in a study of breast tumors, draining lymph nodes, adjacent tissues. General study findings and limits: The data were judged consistent with most tumor T cells coming from lymph node and expanding in tumor.

CDR1 is GTSNPN, CDR2 SVGIG, per germline (reference sequence). The CDR3 covers 13 residues. V was clipped by 2 bases and J by 3 bases, with 10 bases between them. TCRdb fed the multiplex PCR reads into MiXCR, producing one record per CDR3 protein. This table has over 200,000 distinct CDR3 sequences, approximately 31% appearing once. This clonotype was observed at least ten times. Its target is not known. Axillary draining lymph nodes of breast cancer patients supplied the node samples. The specimen was axillary lymph node tissue. The source is a female donor with breast cancer. Some clones in this sample may be carry-over from other donors' samples. This rearrangement joins TRBV30 to TRBJ1-2; D is uncertain. The CDR3 nucleotides read TGTGCCTGGAGTCCCCTCCCGGACTATGGCTACACCTTC. This encodes CAWSPLPDYGYTF.